These 15 T cell receptor beta chains share one sample of origin, sequenced in a study of spatial heterogeneity in lung cancer. Time point reported: sample taken at primary tumor resection. Sequencing of whole RNA from tumor, nontumor lung or frozen PBMC involved no sorting. MiXCR, run by TCRdb on the 5' RACE reads, gives a single entry per CDR3 protein. The top ten hold roughly 16% of the sample, which has 50,000 to 65,000 distinct CDR3 sequences, 8.4% seen once. This specimen consisted of PBMCs, obtained at surgery. Every receptor here comes from a female donor with early-stage non-small cell lung cancer.

This rearrangement joins TRBV20-1 to TRBJ2-5; D assignment may be TRBD1 or TRBD2 (5 bases each). This CDR3 region has 14 residues. Trimming took off 4 bases at V and 2 bases at J, with 14 bases between the two ends. Germline V gene lookup returns CDR1 DFQATT and CDR2 SNEGSKA (reference sequence). The CDR3 protein is CSATPGRTQETQYF. The CDR3 DNA reads TGCAGTGCTACCCCGGGGCGGACGCAAGAGACCCAGTACTTC.

This clonotype was counted many times. J is TRBJ1-1 and V is TRBV3-1, with 7 bases lining up with TRBD1. V lost 6 bases, J lost 1 base, and 8 bases stayed unmatched. CDR3 length equals 15 residues. Germline CDR1 reads LGHDT; CDR2 reads YNNKEL (reference sequence). The CDR3 is CASRPSGGTNTEAFF. The CDR3 bases are TGTGCCAGCAGACCATCAGGGGGAACGAACACTGAAGCTTTCTTT.

This clonotype was detected only a few times. The chain combines TRBV28 with TRBJ1-3; tentative D call: TRBD1 (6 bases). Trimming removed 5 bases from V and 4 bases from J, with 15 bases in between. Germline assignment: CDR1 MDHEN and CDR2 SYDVKM. This CDR3 has 15 amino acids. The CDR3 DNA reads TGTGCCAGCAGTCTCGGGACAATCGGCGGAAACACCATATATTTT. Translating it yields CASSLGTIGGNTIYF. Complete variable domain (other parts from reference TRBV28 and TRBJ1-3): DVKVTQSSRYLVKRTGEKVFLECVQDMDHENMFWYRQDPGLGLRLIYFSYDVKMKEKGDIPEGYSVSREKKERFSLILESASTNQTSMYLCASSLGTIGGNTIYFGEGSWLTVV.

The table lists this clonotype with many counts. J is TRBJ1-2 and V is TRBV7-9; D ambiguous. Germline V gene sequence: CDR1 SEHNR, CDR2 FQNEAQ (reference sequence). The CDR3 loop spans 13 amino acids. The V end lost 5 bases, the J end lost 2 bases, and 9 bases lay between the germline ends. CDR3 sequence: CASSTGPNYGYTF. Here the CDR3 DNA reads TGTGCCAGCAGCACCGGGCCCAACTATGGCTACACCTTC.

This clonotype turned up a few times. For the CDR3, the DNA is TGTGCCACCTCGACAGGGACAGATCAGCCCCAGCATTTT. Protein product: CATSTGTDQPQHF. V usage is TRBV28 and J usage is TRBJ1-5, with TRBD1 matching over 7 bases. The CDR3 length is 13 residues. Trimming cost V 10 bases and J 5 bases; bases outside gene matches: 8. Germline CDR1 MDHEN, CDR2 SYDVKM.

This clonotype was observed at least ten times. The chain uses TRBV28 and TRBJ1-5; the match to TRBD1 covers 8 bases. The CDR3 loop spans 16 amino acids. Germline V CDR1 and CDR2: MDHEN, SYDVKM. J lost 2 bases, V lost 3 bases, and 6 bases had no gene match. The CDR3 nucleotides are TGTGCCAGCAGTTTGTATGGGACAGGCGGCAATCAGCCCCAGCATTTT. Amino acid sequence: CASSLYGTGGNQPQHF.

This clonotype was seen a handful of times. The rearrangement joins TRBV7-2 to TRBJ1-6; D gene uncertain. The CDR3 has 13 amino acids. Trimming pared 1 base from V and 7 bases from J, leaving 5 bases between. Germline V gene sequence: CDR1 SGHTA, CDR2 FQGNSA. This CDR3 is CASSLGANSPLHF. The CDR3 coding sequence is TGTGCCAGCAGCTTAGGGGCGAATTCACCCCTCCACTTT.

This clonotype was detected only a few times. V usage is TRBV6-5 and J usage is TRBJ2-3; TRBD2 matches 11 bases. This CDR3 contains 16 residues. CDR1 is MNHEY and CDR2 is SVGAGI in the germline V gene. With 5 bases clipped from V and 2 bases from J, the junction kept 6 bases outside the gene matches. CDR3 residues: CASSDGLAGITDTQYF. CDR3 in DNA: TGTGCCAGCAGTGACGGACTAGCGGGCATCACAGATACGCAGTATTTT.

This clonotype was picked up a small number of times. V usage is TRBV13 and J usage is TRBJ2-7, with 7 nucleotides matching TRBD1. This CDR3 spans 17 amino acids. V dropped 5 bases and J dropped 2; count of bases not matched to a gene: 15. CDR1 is PRHDT, CDR2 FYEKMQ, per germline (reference sequence). The CDR3 DNA reads as TGTGCCAGCAGCCAAGAAGACAGGGATGGGGCCCCCTACGAGCAGTACTTC. Translated: CASSQEDRDGAPYEQYF.

The chain has TRBV28 and TRBJ2-7, with 11 bases aligning to TRBD1. The germline gives CDR1 MDHEN, CDR2 SYDVKM. V was pared by 9 bases and J by 1 base, with 5 bases of the junction left unmatched. The CDR3 has 14 residues. The chain's CDR3 is CASRDRGTSYEQYV. CDR3 bases: TGTGCCAGTAGGGACAGGGGGACTTCCTACGAGCAGTACGTC.

In the case of this clonotype: This clone may be a read error of a much larger clone one base away. Likely a read error: the CDR3 ends without its conserved phenylalanine or tryptophan. In nucleotides, the CDR3 is TGTGCCAGCAGCCCCGCCGGAGACCCAAGGGGGACCCAGTACCTC. Translation gives CASSPAGDPRGTQYL. This chain connects TRBV11-3 to TRBJ2-5, with a tentative D call TRBD1 (5 bases). This CDR3 has 15 residues. Germline CDR1 SGHNT, CDR2 YENEEA. Trimming removed 5 bases at V and 7 bases at J, with 20 bases between.

Remarks on this clonotype: This could be a read error, since a much larger clone is one nucleotide away. The chain carries TRBV12-3 or TRBV12-4 and TRBJ1-1; D is perhaps TRBD1 (5 bases). There are 14 residues in the CDR3. The CDR3 is CASSPSPGATVAFF. For the CDR3, the DNA is TGTGCCAGCAGCCCTTCACCCGGGGCCACTGTAGCTTTCTTT.

The DNA for the CDR3 is TGTGCCAGCAGCTTAACGAAGAGCGGCTCCTACGAGCAGTACTTC. Translation: CASSLTKSGSYEQYF. The J gene is TRBJ2-7, the V gene TRBV7-3; D may be TRBD2 (5 bases). This CDR3 is built from 15 residues. Per germline, CDR1 SGHTA and CDR2 FQGTGA. V was cut by 0 bases and J by 0 bases, with 9 bases left in between. Full variable domain (rest looked up from reference TRBV7-3 and TRBJ2-7): GAGVSQTPSNKVTEKGKYVELRCDPISGHTALYWYRQSLGQGPEFLIYFQGTGAADDSGLPNDRFFAVRPEGSVSTLKIQRTERGDSAVYLCASSLTKSGSYEQYFGPGTRLTVT.

This clonotype was observed at least ten times. This sequence joins TRBV20-1 and TRBJ2-1, with D possibly matching TRBD2 (5 bases). From germline, CDR1 is DFQATT and CDR2 SNEGSKA (reference sequence). The CDR3 consists of 11 residues. V lost 6 bases, J lost 9 bases, and 12 bases lay in between. This CDR3 reads CSAPLVGEQFF. CDR3 in DNA: TGCAGTGCGCCACTAGTTGGTGAGCAGTTCTTC.

V usage is TRBV2 and J usage is TRBJ1-1; D gene unclear. The CDR3 is 11 residues long. V was pared by 6 bases and J by 11 bases, with 13 bases between. CDR1 and CDR2 from the germline V gene are SNHLY and FYNNEI. The CDR3 DNA reads as TGTGCCAGCAGCGAGACTATTAGGGCTTTCTTT. Protein product: CASSETIRAFF. Variable domain in full (rest from reference TRBV2 and TRBJ1-1): EPEVTQTPSHQVTQMGQEVILRCVPISNHLYFYWYRQILGQKVEFLVSFYNNEISEKSEIFDDQFSVERPDGSNFTLKIRSTKLEDSAMYFCASSETIRAFFGQGTRLTVV.